The rows below give T cell receptor beta chains drawn from one sample of a study of a mutant IDH1 vaccine in newly diagnosed glioma. The protocol was immunoSEQ multiplex PCR, while the TCRdb copy is restricted to in-frame clones and leaves out a portion. This sample has approximately 60,000 clones, with 60% to 75% found just once. The antigens these receptors bind are not known. The specimen was PBMCs, collected from a glioma patient whose treatment included an IDH1 peptide vaccine. Receptor source: a man aged 50-60 years with glioma. Each CDR3 is given with its conserved first and last residue. D genes are given only for firm matches. Clone sizes are given selectively: once, few, many, or a class where the clone is expanded.

-,14,TRBV23-1,few,TRBJ1-4,TGCGCCAGCAGTCGCCCCAGGCGTAATGAAAAACTGTTTTTT,CASSRPRRNEKLFF
-,11,TRBV29-1,-,TRBJ1-1,TGCAGCGTCCAGGGGAGGTCTGAAGCTTTCTTT,CSVQGRSEAFF
TRBD1,14,TRBV10-3,-,TRBJ1-1,TGTGCCATCAGTGATTCACGGGGACAGAGTGAAGCTTTCTTT,CAISDSRGQSEAFF
-,15,TRBV6-1,-,TRBJ1-5,TGTGCCAGCAGCCCCGGGCGGGGCGCGAATCAGCCCCAGCATTTT,CASSPGRGANQPQHF
-,15,TRBV6-1,-,TRBJ1-4,TGTGCCAGCAGTGGGGGAGGGAGGTCCTTGGAAAAACTGTTTTTT,CASSGGGRSLEKLFF
TRBD2,18,TRBV5-4,once,TRBJ2-2,TGTGCCAGCAGCCTGCCGGCCGTTGGGACTAGCGGTGCCAGGGAGCTGTTTTTT,CASSLPAVGTSGARELFF
-,15,TRBV19,-,TRBJ1-5,TGTGCCAGTAGTAGGGCCCAGAGGAGGGGGGAAGCCCAGCATTTT,CASSRAQRRGEAQHF
-,15,TRBV21-1,-,TRBJ1-1,TGTGCCAGCAGCAAAGATGAGCGCCTGAACACTGAAGCTTTCTTT,CASSKDERLNTEAFF
TRBD1,18,TRBV19,many,TRBJ1-6,TGTGCCAGTAGTATCCGGAGGACAGGGGGCGCCTATAATTCACCCCTCCACTTT,CASSIRRTGGAYNSPLHF
-,15,TRBV5-6,-,TRBJ1-1,TGTGCCAGCAGCTTGGAGCGGAATTGGAACACTGAAGCTTTCTTT,CASSLERNWNTEAFF